This record concerns one TCR beta chain sequence. TCRdb's copy holds only in-frame clones and misses some; the assay was immunoSEQ multiplex PCR. The sample holds tens of thousands of clones; around three quarters are singletons and the top ten take 4% to 5%. Patients with a history of autoimmune disease or on systemic immunosuppression were excluded. Baseline, cycle 4 day 1, and cycle 7 day 1 were the blood sampling points. These data originate in a study of OX40 agonist ivuxolimab in advanced cancers. Study-wide context: The mean age was about 61 years, ranging from roughly 23 to 79, with more than 70% of participants male. Prior therapy, whether anti-PD-1, anti-PD-L1 or anti-CTLA-4, was allowed, and 35% to 40% had some.

There are 14 residues in the CDR3. Germline-derived CDR1 and CDR2 are MDHEN and SYDVKM. Deletions cut 1 base from V and 4 bases from J, with 10 bases between. This specimen consisted of CD4+ or CD8+ T cells sorted from blood, obtained in a trial of the OX40 agonist ivuxolimab. V is TRBV28 and J is TRBJ1-2, with D possibly being TRBD1 (5 bases). The origin of this receptor is an adult with an advanced solid tumor such as melanoma, head and neck, liver or kidney cancer. The CDR3 loop reads CASSLSTGRYGYTF. The CDR3 DNA is TGTGCCAGCAGTTTATCCACAGGACGCTATGGCTACACCTTC.